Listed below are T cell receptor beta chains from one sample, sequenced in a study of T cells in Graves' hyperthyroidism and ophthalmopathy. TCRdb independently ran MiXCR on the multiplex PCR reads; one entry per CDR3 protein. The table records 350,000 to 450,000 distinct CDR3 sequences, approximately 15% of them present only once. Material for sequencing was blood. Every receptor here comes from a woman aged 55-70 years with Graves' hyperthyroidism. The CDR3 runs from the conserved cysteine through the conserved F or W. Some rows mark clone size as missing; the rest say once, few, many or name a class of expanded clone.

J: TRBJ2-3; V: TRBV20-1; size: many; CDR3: CSARDLGGPTTDTQYF
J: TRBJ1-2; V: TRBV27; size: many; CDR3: CASSFTGIYGYTF
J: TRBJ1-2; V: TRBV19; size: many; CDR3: CASSDRGRNYGYTF
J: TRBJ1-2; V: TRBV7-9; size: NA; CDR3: CASSLFGRGDNYGYTF
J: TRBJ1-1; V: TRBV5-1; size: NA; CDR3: CASSLASGGDTEAFF
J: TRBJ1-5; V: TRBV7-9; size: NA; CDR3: CAVLLTGSNSNQPQHF
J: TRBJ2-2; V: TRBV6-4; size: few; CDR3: CASSVDREDTGELFF
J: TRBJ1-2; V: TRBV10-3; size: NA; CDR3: CAIRSGQNYGYTF
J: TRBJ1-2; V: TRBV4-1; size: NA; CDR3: CASSHTYLDRVPLYGYTF
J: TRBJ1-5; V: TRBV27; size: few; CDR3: CASSQGGRSQPQHF
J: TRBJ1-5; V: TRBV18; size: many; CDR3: CASSPLVGQPQHF
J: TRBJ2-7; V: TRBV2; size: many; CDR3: CASSRDRTSEQYF
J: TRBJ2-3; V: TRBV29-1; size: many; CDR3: CSSAGASTGDTQYF
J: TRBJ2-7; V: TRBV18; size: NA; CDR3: CASSPGYRSSYEQYF
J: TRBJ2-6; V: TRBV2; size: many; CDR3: CASRKTGGKLSGANVLTF
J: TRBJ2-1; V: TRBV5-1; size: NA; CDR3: CASSLAFTAGAGEQFF
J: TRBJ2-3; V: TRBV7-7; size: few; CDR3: CASSHGGADTQYF
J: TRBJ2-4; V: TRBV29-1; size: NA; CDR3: CSVAKTSSNIQYF
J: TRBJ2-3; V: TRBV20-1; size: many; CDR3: CSARDRMLAGGPRDTQYF
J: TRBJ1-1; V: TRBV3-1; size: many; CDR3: CASSQDRGRGAFF
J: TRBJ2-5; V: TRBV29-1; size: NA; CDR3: CSVYGETQYF
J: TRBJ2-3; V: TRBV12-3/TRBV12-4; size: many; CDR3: CASSPPMGQGNTDTQYF
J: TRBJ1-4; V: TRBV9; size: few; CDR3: CASSVRGGGPGEKLFF
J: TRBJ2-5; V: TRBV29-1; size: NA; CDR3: CSVEARGSSSETQYF
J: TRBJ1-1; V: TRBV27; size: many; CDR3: CASSLFRGLRWSEAFF
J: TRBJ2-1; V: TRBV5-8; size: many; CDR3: CASSLSIPYNEQFF
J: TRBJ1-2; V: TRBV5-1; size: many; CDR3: CASSLGSQTTSYGYTF
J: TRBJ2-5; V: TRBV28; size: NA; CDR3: CASSLGRRETQYF
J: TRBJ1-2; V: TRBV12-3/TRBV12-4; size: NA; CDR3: CASSLVPTRGYTF
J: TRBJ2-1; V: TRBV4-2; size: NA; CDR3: CASTPGTSGNDEQFF
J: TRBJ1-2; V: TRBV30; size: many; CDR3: CAWSVLNYGYTF
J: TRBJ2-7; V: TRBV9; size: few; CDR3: CASSVETADYEQYF
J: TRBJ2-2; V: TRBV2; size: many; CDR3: CASSEGLAGDTGELFF
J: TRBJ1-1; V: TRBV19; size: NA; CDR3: CASSFRGVEAFF
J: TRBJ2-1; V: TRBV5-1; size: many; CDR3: CASSWELSGAEVEQFF
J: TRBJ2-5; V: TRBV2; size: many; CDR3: CASRLAGRETQYF
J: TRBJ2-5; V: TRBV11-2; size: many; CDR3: CASSRRPALQETQYF
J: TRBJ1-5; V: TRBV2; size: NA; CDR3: CASRARGFEQPQHF
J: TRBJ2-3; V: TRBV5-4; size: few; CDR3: CASSLRLAGGGTDTQYF
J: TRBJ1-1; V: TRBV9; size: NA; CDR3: CASSVEMGAEAFF
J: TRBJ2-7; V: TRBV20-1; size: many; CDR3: CSAITGLADYEQYF
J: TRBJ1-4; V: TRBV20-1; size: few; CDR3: CSASNRNEKLFF
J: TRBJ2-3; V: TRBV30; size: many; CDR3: CAWSVVKVTDTQYF
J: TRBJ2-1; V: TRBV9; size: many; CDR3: CASSTSPRAEQFF
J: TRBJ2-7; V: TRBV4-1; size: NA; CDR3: CASSQGLAVQKPHEQYF
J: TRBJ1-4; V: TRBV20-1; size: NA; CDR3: CSASRPGDEKLFF
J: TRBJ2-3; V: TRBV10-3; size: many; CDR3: CAIKGQGGSTDTQYF
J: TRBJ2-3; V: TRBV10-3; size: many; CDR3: CAISSRERDTQYF
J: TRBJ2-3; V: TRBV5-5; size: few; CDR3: CASSPGAYTDTQYF
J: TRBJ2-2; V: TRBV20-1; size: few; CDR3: CSASGGTNTGELFF
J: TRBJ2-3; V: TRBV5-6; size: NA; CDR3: CASRHRGRTDTQYF
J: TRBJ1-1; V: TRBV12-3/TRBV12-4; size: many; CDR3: CASSSGRWPNTEAFF
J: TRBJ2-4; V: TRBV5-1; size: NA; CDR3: CASSYRGGRNIQYF
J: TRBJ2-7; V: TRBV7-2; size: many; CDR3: CASSVGGWGTYEQYF
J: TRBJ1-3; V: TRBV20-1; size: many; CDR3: CSATDRHSGNTIYF
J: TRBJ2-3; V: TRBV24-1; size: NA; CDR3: CATSRTGLTDTQYF
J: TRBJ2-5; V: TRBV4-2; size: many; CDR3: CASSQGLAPEETQYF